This record looks at one T cell receptor beta chain sequence and its context. How the authors handled the data: Reference gene primers were amplified, and this amplification served to estimate nucleated cell counts. Data came from immunoSEQ multiplex PCR; TCRdb stores just in-frame clones and leaves some out. That table is the source of V, J and clone size, and D and trimming were worked out from the DNA. Found here are around 110,000 clones, around 82% of them singletons; the top ten hold approximately 4.1%. The record originates from a study of blood T cell repertoires in COVID-19. Whole-study context: There were acute and convalescent COVID-19 samples, and they came from the United States, Italy and Spain.

The CDR3 contains 18 residues. CDR1 is SEHNR, CDR2 FQNEAQ, per germline (reference sequence). Trimming took 5 bases from V and 1 from J; bases not matched to a gene: 12. The sequence was obtained from a human donor in a cohort sampled during active COVID-19. Input material: peripheral blood. The chain is built from TRBV7-9 and TRBJ1-3; 9 nucleotides match TRBD1. CDR3 sequence reads: CASSLKTGQGRSGNTIYF. DNA for the CDR3: TGTGCCAGCAGCCTGAAAACAGGACAGGGGAGGTCTGGAAACACCATATATTTT.